This entry is about one TCR beta chain. This clonotype turned up a few times. What antigen it recognizes has not been identified. No quality values exist for individual bases; no much larger clone is one base distant. These data come from a study of post-analysis software for immune sequencing data (dated by TCRdb to between 2015 and 2016). About the full investigation: Disease courses on record covered relapsing-remitting, secondary progressive and progressive-relapsing multiple sclerosis, though some patients had no subtype annotation. The patient repertoires were compared against roughly 12 previously published healthy control repertoires obtained from donors aged about 6 to 28 years. A subset of samples was prepared in parallel using single-end sample barcoding, then pooled and co-amplified after Illumina adapter ligation. General conclusions and limits of the study: When samples were clustered directly using the F measure, samples prepared in the same batch co-clustered strongly, which prompted a batch-effect correction. The multiple sclerosis patient group was slightly younger than the control group. Patients showed significantly higher frequencies than controls for five TRBV segments, among them TRBV5-6, TRBV5-1 and TRBV20-1. Multiple sclerosis patients had significantly lower normalized Chao1 diversity than controls, a result that suggests substantial peripheral T-cell clonal expansion.

The library relied on PCR. TCRdb names Illumina HiSeq 2500 as the instrument used. Unique molecular identifiers were incorporated into TCR beta cDNA libraries to reduce PCR and sequencing biases. Roughly 0.5 million cDNA molecules were obtained per 1 to 10 million input T cells, so each molecule approximated one T cell. The patient libraries were prepared and sequenced with the same protocol used for the earlier healthy control dataset. Samples belonging to the same batch were prepared together, multiplexed and sequenced on a shared HiSeq lane. As for the authors' bioinformatics: Raw barcoded reads were processed with MIGEC, and single-read molecular identifier groups were discarded before consensus assembly and CDR3 extraction. VDJtools was used for post-analysis of the clonotype tables, with diversity normalized by down-sampling every dataset to the smallest sample size. In repertoire overlap clustering, CDR3 amino acid sequences, but not nucleotide sequences, were matched to correct batch-related cross-sample contamination. The public sequencing data were trimmed at Q25 with fastp and processed into clonotypes with MiXCR by TCRdb, which kept only in-frame beta chains. Identical CDR3 proteins give one entry, which carries the most common genes and DNA. The V and J calls here are based on TCRdb, not the publication. This sample is represented by about 540,000 distinct CDR3 sequences; roughly 34% of them were singletons. The top ten clonotypes cover 4.5% to 7.5% of the sample.

The CDR3 runs 15 residues from the cysteine to the phenylalanine. Here the CDR3 DNA is all that survives: 45 bases in frame from base 1. As encoded in the germline V gene (reference sequence), CDR1 is DFQATT while CDR2 is SNEGSKA. Unmatched junction bases come to 9, with V trimmed by 6 bases and J by 2 bases. To demonstrate the VDJtools post-analysis software, the study profiled TCR beta repertoires from the peripheral blood of about 13 young patients with multiple sclerosis. The multiple sclerosis patients were children and adolescents ranging in age from roughly 6 to 16 years. The sequence came from a girl under 18 with multiple sclerosis. The chain couples TRBV20-1 to TRBJ2-3, and 9 junctional nucleotides match TRBD2. The specimen sequenced was blood. The sequenced DNA: TGCAGTGCAACCGTTCTAGCGGGGCTCACAGATACGCAGTATTTT. This sequence encodes CSATVLAGLTDTQYF.